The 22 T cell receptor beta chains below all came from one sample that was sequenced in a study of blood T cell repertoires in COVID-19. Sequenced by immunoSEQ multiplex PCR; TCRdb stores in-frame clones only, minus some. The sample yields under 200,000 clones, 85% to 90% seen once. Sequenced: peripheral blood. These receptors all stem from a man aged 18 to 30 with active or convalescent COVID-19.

CDR3 sequence reads: CASSPTSVTGELFF. DNA for the CDR3: TGTGCCAGCAGTCCGACTAGCGTGACCGGGGAGCTGTTTTTT. This rearrangement joins TRBV6-2 or TRBV6-3 to TRBJ2-2; 8 bases are shared with TRBD2. There are 14 residues in the CDR3. The V gene's germline CDR1 is MNHEY and CDR2 SVGEGT. J gave up 5 bases and V 5 bases, and 4 bases lay outside the gene matches.

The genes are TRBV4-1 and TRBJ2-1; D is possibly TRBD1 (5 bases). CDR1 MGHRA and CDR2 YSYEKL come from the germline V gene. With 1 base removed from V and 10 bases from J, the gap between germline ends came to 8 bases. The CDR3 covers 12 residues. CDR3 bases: TGCGCCAGCAGCCAAGTGGCAGGGGAGCAGTTCTTC. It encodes CASSQVAGEQFF.

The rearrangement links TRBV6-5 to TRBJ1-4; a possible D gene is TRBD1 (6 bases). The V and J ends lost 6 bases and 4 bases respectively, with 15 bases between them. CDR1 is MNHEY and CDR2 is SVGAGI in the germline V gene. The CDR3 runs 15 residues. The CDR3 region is CASSVSPGDNEKLFF. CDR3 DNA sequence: TGTGCCAGCAGCGTCTCACCAGGGGATAATGAAAAACTGTTTTTT.

CDR3 in amino acids: CASSSGLAGGLNTGELFF. CDR3 sequence (DNA): TGTGCCAGCAGCTCGGGACTAGCGGGGGGCCTTAACACCGGGGAGCTGTTTTTT. This chain uses TRBV7-9 with TRBJ2-2; TRBD2 matches 15 bases. The CDR3 consists of 18 residues. V trimming: 4 bases; J trimming: 2 bases; junction bases outside the gene matches: 5. Per germline, CDR1 SEHNR and CDR2 FQNEAQ (reference sequence). Full variable domain (remainder filled in from reference TRBV7-9 and TRBJ2-2): DTGVSQNPRHKITKRGQNVTFRCDPISEHNRLYWYRQTLGQGPEFLTYFQNEAQLEKSRLLSDRFSAERPKGSFSTLEIQRTEQGDSAMYLCASSSGLAGGLNTGELFFGEGSRLTVL.

CDR3 DNA sequence: TGTGCCAGCAGCTTAGTAAGGGGGACCACTGAAGCTTTCTTT. Amino acid sequence: CASSLVRGTTEAFF. The chain links TRBV7-9 to TRBJ1-1; D may be TRBD1 (6 bases). Per the germline V gene, CDR1 is SEHNR and CDR2 is FQNEAQ (reference sequence). This CDR3 has 14 residues. V was cut by 1 base and J by 4 bases, with 10 bases left in between. The entire variable domain, with the rest obtained from reference TRBV7-9 and TRBJ1-1, is as follows: DTGVSQNPRHKITKRGQNVTFRCDPISEHNRLYWYRQTLGQGPEFLTYFQNEAQLEKSRLLSDRFSAERPKGSFSTLEIQRTEQGDSAMYLCASSLVRGTTEAFFGQGTRLTVV.

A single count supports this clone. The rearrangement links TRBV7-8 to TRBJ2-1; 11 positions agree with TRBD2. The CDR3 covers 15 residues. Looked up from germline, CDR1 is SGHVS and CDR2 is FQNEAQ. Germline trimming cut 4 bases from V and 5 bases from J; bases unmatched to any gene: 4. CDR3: CASSSTSGDHNEQFF. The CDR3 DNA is TGTGCCAGCAGCTCGACTAGCGGGGACCACAATGAGCAGTTCTTC.

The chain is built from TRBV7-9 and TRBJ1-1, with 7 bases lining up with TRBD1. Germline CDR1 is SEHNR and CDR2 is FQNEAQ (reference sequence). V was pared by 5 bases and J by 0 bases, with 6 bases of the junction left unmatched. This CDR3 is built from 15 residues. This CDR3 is CASSTRQGVNTEAFF. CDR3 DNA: TGTGCCAGCAGCACCAGACAGGGAGTGAACACTGAAGCTTTCTTT.

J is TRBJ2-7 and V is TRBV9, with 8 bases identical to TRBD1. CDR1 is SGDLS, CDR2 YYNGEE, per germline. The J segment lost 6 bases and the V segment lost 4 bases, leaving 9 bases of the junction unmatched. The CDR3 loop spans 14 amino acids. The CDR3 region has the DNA TGTGCCAGCAGCCAAAAAACAGGGGGACTCGAGCAGTACTTC. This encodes CASSQKTGGLEQYF.

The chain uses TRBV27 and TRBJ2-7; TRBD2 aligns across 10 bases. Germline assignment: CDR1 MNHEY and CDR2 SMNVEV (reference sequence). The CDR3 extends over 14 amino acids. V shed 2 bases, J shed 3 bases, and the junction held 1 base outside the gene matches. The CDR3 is CASSLIAGGYEQYF. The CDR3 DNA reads TGTGCCAGCAGTTTAATAGCGGGAGGCTACGAGCAGTACTTC.

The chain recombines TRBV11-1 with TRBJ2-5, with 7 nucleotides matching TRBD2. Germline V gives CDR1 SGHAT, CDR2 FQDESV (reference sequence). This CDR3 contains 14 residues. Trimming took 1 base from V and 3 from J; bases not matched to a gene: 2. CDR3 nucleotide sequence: TGTGCCAGCAGCTTAGAGGCGGGGGAAGAGACCCAGTACTTC. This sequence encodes CASSLEAGEETQYF.

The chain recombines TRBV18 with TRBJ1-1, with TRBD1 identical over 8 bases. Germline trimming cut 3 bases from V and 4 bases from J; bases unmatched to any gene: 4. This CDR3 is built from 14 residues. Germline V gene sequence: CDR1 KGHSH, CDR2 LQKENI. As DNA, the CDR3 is TGTGCCAGCTCACCTGACAGGGGTACCACTGAAGCTTTCTTT. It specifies CASSPDRGTTEAFF. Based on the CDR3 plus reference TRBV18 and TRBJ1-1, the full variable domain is NAGVMQNPRHLVRRRGQEARLRCSPMKGHSHVYWYRQLPEEGLKFMVYLQKENIIDESGMPKERFSAEFPKEGPSILRIQQVVRGDSAAYFCASSPDRGTTEAFFGQGTRLTVV.

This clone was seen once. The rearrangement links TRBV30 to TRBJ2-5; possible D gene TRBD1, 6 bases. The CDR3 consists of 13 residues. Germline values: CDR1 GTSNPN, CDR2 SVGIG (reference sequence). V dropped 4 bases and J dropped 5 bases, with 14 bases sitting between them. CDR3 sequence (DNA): TGTGCCTGGACCCGCCAGGGGCGGGAGACCCAGTACTTC. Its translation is CAWTRQGRETQYF.

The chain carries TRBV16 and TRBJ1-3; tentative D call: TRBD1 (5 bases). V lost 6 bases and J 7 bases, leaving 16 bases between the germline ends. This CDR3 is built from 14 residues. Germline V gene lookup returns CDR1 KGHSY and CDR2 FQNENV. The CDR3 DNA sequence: TGTGCCAGCAGGCAGGGCCCCCTGAGGAACACCATATATTTT. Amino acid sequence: CASRQGPLRNTIYF. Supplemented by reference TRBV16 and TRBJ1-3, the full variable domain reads GEEVAQTPKHLVRGEGQKAKLYCAPIKGHSYVFWYQQVLKNEFKFLISFQNENVFDETGMPKERFSAKCLPNSPCSLEIQATKLEDSAVYFCASRQGPLRNTIYFGEGSWLTVV.

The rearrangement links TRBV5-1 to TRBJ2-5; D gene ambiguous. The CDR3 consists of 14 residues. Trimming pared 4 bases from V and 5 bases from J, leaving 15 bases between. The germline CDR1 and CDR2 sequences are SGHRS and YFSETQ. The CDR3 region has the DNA TGCGCCAGCAGCCAAAAACAAGTAGCCGAGACCCAGTACTTC. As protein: CASSQKQVAETQYF.

CDR3 loop: CASSSIGQGRGNTIYF. The CDR3 DNA sequence: TGCGCCAGCAGCTCTATCGGACAGGGACGTGGAAACACCATATATTTT. The chain uses TRBV4-1 and TRBJ1-3; TRBD1 agrees at 8 bases. This CDR3 contains 16 residues. V trimming: 5 bases; J trimming: 3 bases; junction bases outside the gene matches: 9. Germline V CDR1 and CDR2: MGHRA, YSYEKL.

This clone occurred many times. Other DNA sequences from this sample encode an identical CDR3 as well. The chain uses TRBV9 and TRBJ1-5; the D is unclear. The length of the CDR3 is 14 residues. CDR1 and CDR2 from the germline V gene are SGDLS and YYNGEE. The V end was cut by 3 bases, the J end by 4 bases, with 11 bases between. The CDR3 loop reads CASSADGGNQPQHF. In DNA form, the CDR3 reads TGTGCCAGCAGCGCGGACGGAGGAAATCAGCCCCAGCATTTT.

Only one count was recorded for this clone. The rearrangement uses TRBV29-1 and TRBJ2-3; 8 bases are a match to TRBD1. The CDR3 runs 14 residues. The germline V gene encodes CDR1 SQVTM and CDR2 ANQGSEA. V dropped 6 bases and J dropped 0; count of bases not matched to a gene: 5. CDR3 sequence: CSVRTGSSTDTQYF. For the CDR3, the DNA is TGCAGCGTCCGGACAGGGTCTAGCACAGATACGCAGTATTTT.

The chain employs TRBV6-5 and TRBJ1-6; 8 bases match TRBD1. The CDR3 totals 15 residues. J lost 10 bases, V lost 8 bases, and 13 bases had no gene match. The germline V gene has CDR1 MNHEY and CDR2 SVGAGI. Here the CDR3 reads CASYPLDREGSPLHF. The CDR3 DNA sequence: TGTGCCAGCTATCCGCTGGACAGGGAGGGATCACCCCTCCACTTT.

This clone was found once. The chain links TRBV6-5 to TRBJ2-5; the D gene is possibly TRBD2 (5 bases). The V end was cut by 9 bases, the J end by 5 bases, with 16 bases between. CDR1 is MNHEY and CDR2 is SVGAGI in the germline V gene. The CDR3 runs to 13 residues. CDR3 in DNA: TGTGCCAGTTCGGGAAACCCTGGGGAGACCCAGTACTTC. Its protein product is CASSGNPGETQYF.

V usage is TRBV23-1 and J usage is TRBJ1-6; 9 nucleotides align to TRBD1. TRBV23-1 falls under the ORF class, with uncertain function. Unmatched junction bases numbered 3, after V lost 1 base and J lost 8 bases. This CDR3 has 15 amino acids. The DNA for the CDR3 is TGCGCCAGCAGTCAATTGGGACAGGGAGATTCACCCCTCCACTTT. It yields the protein CASSQLGQGDSPLHF.

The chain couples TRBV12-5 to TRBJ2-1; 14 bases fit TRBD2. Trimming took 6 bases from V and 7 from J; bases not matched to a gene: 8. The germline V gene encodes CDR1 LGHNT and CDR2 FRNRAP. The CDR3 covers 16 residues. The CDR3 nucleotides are TGTGCTAGTGGGCCGACTAGCGGGGGGGCAGTAAATGAGCAGTTCTTC. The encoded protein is CASGPTSGGAVNEQFF.

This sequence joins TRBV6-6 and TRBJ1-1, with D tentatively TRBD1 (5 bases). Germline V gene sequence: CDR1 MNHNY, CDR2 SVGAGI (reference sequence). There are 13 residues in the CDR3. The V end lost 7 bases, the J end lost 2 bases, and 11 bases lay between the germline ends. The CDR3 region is CASTGQGNTEAFF. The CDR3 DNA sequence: TGTGCCAGCACTGGTCAGGGAAACACTGAAGCTTTCTTT.